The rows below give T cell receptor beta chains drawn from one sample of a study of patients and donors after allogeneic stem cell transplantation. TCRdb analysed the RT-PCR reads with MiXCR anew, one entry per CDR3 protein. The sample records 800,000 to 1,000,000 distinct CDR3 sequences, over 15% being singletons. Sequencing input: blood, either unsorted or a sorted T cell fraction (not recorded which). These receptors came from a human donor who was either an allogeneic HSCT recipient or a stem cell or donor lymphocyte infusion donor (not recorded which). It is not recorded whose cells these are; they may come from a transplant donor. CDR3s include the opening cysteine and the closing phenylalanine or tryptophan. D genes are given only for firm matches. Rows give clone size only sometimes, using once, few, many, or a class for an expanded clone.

CDR3: CASSQRGPGSITDTQYF
DNA: TGCGCCAGCAGCCAAAGAGGTCCAGGGAGTATAACAGATACGCAGTATTTT
J: TRBJ2-3
V: TRBV4-3
D: NA
size: NA

CDR3: CASRLGGDEQFF
DNA: TGTGCCAGCAGGCTCGGGGGGGATGAGCAGTTCTTC
J: TRBJ2-1
V: TRBV11-2
D: TRBD2
size: few

CDR3: CSVRDRRYGYTF
DNA: TGCAGCGTTAGGGACAGGCGCTATGGCTACACCTTC
J: TRBJ1-2
V: TRBV29-1
D: TRBD1
size: few

CDR3: CASSLAGGPFSEQYF
DNA: TGTGCCAGCAGTCTAGCGGGAGGGCCATTTAGCGAGCAGTACTTC
J: TRBJ2-7
V: TRBV27
D: TRBD2
size: NA

CDR3: CSAGGYGTEAFF
DNA: TGCAGTGCAGGGGGTTACGGCACTGAAGCTTTCTTT
J: TRBJ1-1
V: TRBV20-1
D: NA
size: NA

CDR3: CASTPIREPLATQYF
DNA: TGTGCCAGCACCCCGATAAGGGAGCCTCTGGCGACCCAGTACTTC
J: TRBJ2-5
V: TRBV6-1
D: NA
size: NA

CDR3: CAIRPRQGTGELFF
DNA: TGTGCCATCAGACCAAGACAGGGGACCGGGGAGCTGTTTTTT
J: TRBJ2-2
V: TRBV10-3
D: TRBD1
size: NA

CDR3: CARTGGDAEAFF
DNA: TGTGCCCGGACAGGGGGTGACGCTGAAGCTTTCTTT
J: TRBJ1-1
V: TRBV30
D: TRBD1
size: NA

CDR3: CASSSAFTGTANYGYTF
DNA: TGTGCCAGCAGCTCCGCCTTCACCGGGACAGCTAACTATGGCTACACCTTC
J: TRBJ1-2
V: TRBV7-2
D: TRBD1
size: NA

CDR3: CASSFWTGGTNYGYTF
DNA: TGTGCCAGCAGTTTTTGGACAGGGGGCACTAACTATGGCTACACCTTC
J: TRBJ1-2
V: TRBV27
D: TRBD1
size: few

CDR3: CASSQDSYEQYF
DNA: TGTGCCAGCAGCCAGGACAGCTACGAGCAGTACTTC
J: TRBJ2-7
V: TRBV4-1
D: NA
size: many

CDR3: CASSDWGLYGYTF
DNA: TGTGCCAGCAGTGATTGGGGTCTCTATGGCTACACCTTC
J: TRBJ1-2
V: TRBV12-3/TRBV12-4
D: NA
size: NA

CDR3: CATETGLAPNEQFF
DNA: TGTGCCACCGAGACAGGACTAGCGCCTAATGAGCAGTTCTTC
J: TRBJ2-1
V: TRBV24-1
D: TRBD2
size: few

CDR3: CASSLYNSPLHF
DNA: TGTGCCAGCAGTCTTTATAATTCACCCCTCCACTTT
J: TRBJ1-6
V: TRBV12-3/TRBV12-4
D: NA
size: many

CDR3: CSAAVGRAAQETQYF
DNA: TGCAGTGCTGCGGTAGGGCGGGCAGCACAAGAGACCCAGTACTTC
J: TRBJ2-5
V: TRBV20-1
D: NA
size: NA

CDR3: CATSRERSNYGYTF
DNA: TGTGCCACCAGCCGAGAGCGCTCCAACTATGGCTACACCTTC
J: TRBJ1-2
V: TRBV15
D: NA
size: few

CDR3: CASSYSGAGENTIYF
DNA: TGTGCCAGCAGTTACTCAGGGGCCGGGGAAAACACCATATATTTT
J: TRBJ1-3
V: TRBV6-5
D: NA
size: NA

CDR3: CSAQGLAGGLGGTDTQYF
DNA: TGCAGTGCGCAGGGACTAGCGGGGGGGCTAGGTGGGACAGATACGCAGTATTTT
J: TRBJ2-3
V: TRBV20-1
D: TRBD2
size: few

CDR3: CATAETSYYGYTF
DNA: TGTGCCACCGCCGAGACGTCTTACTATGGCTACACCTTC
J: TRBJ1-2
V: TRBV19
D: NA
size: NA

CDR3: CASSQIGRGSYEQYF
DNA: TGTGCCAGCAGCCAGATCGGCCGGGGCTCCTACGAGCAGTACTTC
J: TRBJ2-7
V: TRBV3-1
D: NA
size: NA

CDR3: CASSTPFFTEAFF
DNA: TGTGCCAGTAGCACACCCTTCTTCACTGAAGCTTTCTTT
J: TRBJ1-1
V: TRBV19
D: NA
size: NA

CDR3: CASSQGRQGTYGYTF
DNA: TGCGCCAGCAGCCAAGGCCGGCAGGGAACCTATGGCTACACCTTC
J: TRBJ1-2
V: TRBV4-1
D: NA
size: once

CDR3: CASSLRGPTATNEKLFF
DNA: TGTGCCAGCAGTTTAAGGGGACCGACTGCAACTAATGAAAAACTGTTTTTT
J: TRBJ1-4
V: TRBV12-3/TRBV12-4
D: NA
size: many

CDR3: CASSSPTGASTDTQYF
DNA: TGTGCCAGCAGCTCGCCGACCGGTGCTAGCACAGATACGCAGTATTTT
J: TRBJ2-3
V: TRBV9
D: NA
size: few

CDR3: CASSLSRDPAARVQYF
DNA: TGTGCCAGCAGTTTAAGTCGGGACCCGGCCGCGAGGGTCCAGTACTTC
J: TRBJ2-5
V: TRBV12-3/TRBV12-4
D: NA
size: once

CDR3: CASSQVTRGHDTQYF
DNA: TGTGCCAGCAGCCAAGTTACCAGGGGGCACGATACGCAGTATTTT
J: TRBJ2-3
V: TRBV3-1
D: TRBD1
size: NA

CDR3: CASSLARGQGLEKLFF
DNA: TGTGCCAGCAGCTTAGCGCGGGGACAGGGGCTAGAAAAACTGTTTTTT
J: TRBJ1-4
V: TRBV7-9
D: TRBD1
size: few

CDR3: CASSLRLRTNEKLFF
DNA: TGTGCCAGCAGCCTAAGACTGCGAACTAATGAAAAACTGTTTTTT
J: TRBJ1-4
V: TRBV5-6
D: NA
size: NA

CDR3: CSARDQGGNTEAFF
DNA: TGCAGTGCTAGAGATCAAGGAGGGAACACTGAAGCTTTCTTT
J: TRBJ1-1
V: TRBV20-1
D: NA
size: NA

CDR3: CASSGQGRGGETQYF
DNA: TGTGCCAGCAGCGGACAGGGGCGTGGGGGAGAGACCCAGTACTTC
J: TRBJ2-5
V: TRBV3-1
D: TRBD1
size: NA

CDR3: CASSEAGSAKNIQYF
DNA: TGTGCCAGCAGTGAAGCGGGAAGCGCCAAAAACATTCAGTACTTC
J: TRBJ2-4
V: TRBV25-1
D: NA
size: few

CDR3: CASGPGTGRPKAFF
DNA: TGCGCCAGCGGACCAGGGACAGGGAGGCCGAAAGCTTTCTTT
J: TRBJ1-1
V: TRBV5-1
D: TRBD1
size: NA

CDR3: CASSGVGIYEQYF
DNA: TGTGCCAGCAGTGGGGTAGGAATCTACGAGCAGTACTTC
J: TRBJ2-7
V: TRBV2
D: NA
size: few